Listed below are T cell receptor beta chains from one sample, sequenced in a study of cytomegalovirus exposure and HLA in healthy donors. Repertoires were generated with immunoSEQ multiplex PCR, while TCRdb's copy carries only in-frame clones and drops some. This table has tens of thousands of clones, approximately 70% appearing once. The specimen was PBMCs. These receptors all stem from a male donor in good health and CMV-seropositive. The CDR3 runs from the conserved cysteine through the conserved F or W. Fields, in order: clone size, V gene, J gene, D gene, CDR3 protein, CDR3 DNA. D genes are given only for firm matches. Some rows mark clone size as missing; the rest say once, few, many or name a class of expanded clone.

>once|TRBV29-1|TRBJ2-3|-
CSVAGHAYLDTQYF
TGCAGCGTGGCCGGACACGCGTATTTAGATACGCAGTATTTT
>-|TRBV28|TRBJ2-7|TRBD2
CASSYVGLASRVHYEQYF
TGTGCCAGCAGCTACGTGGGACTAGCGAGTCGAGTACACTACGAGCAGTACTTC
>-|TRBV30|TRBJ1-5|-
CAWSPGSLSNQPQHF
TGTGCCTGGAGTCCAGGGTCTCTTAGCAATCAGCCCCAGCATTTT
>-|TRBV5-1|TRBJ2-7|TRBD2
CASSRTSGTYEQYF
TGCGCCAGCAGCCGGACTAGCGGGACTTACGAGCAGTACTTC
>-|TRBV15|TRBJ2-1|-
CATSRGGDSWGEQFF
TGTGCCACCAGCAGAGGCGGGGACTCATGGGGTGAGCAGTTCTTC
>few|TRBV29-1|TRBJ2-5|TRBD2
CSVVGLAGVGETQYF
TGCAGCGTTGTCGGACTAGCGGGAGTAGGGGAGACCCAGTACTTC
>few|TRBV19|TRBJ1-5|-
CASSPDPIQGYSNQPQHF
TGTGCCAGTAGTCCCGATCCGATACAGGGATATAGCAATCAGCCCCAGCATTTT
>-|TRBV5-6|TRBJ2-3|-
CASSLSSGDTQYF
TGTGCCAGCAGCTTATCAAGCGGGGATACGCAGTATTTT
>-|TRBV18|TRBJ1-1|-
CASSPRGVSGTEAFF
TGTGCCAGCTCACCACGGGGGGTTAGTGGCACTGAAGCTTTCTTT
>-|TRBV29-1|TRBJ2-7|TRBD2
CSVLGPLGTSGSLYYEQYF
TGCAGCGTTTTGGGGCCCCTCGGGACTAGCGGGAGTTTATACTACGAGCAGTACTTC
>-|TRBV9|TRBJ1-2|-
CASSASGPYGYTF
TGTGCCAGCAGCGCCTCAGGGCCCTATGGCTACACCTTC
>-|TRBV7-9|TRBJ1-2|-
CASSFPGHTNYGYTF
TGTGCCAGCAGCTTCCCAGGACATACGAACTATGGCTACACCTTC
>-|TRBV7-2|TRBJ2-4|-
CASSLGLWTVKNIQYF
TGTGCCAGCAGCTTAGGGTTATGGACAGTCAAAAACATTCAGTACTTC
>-|TRBV7-9|TRBJ1-1|TRBD1
CASSHETGGLSAFF
TGTGCCAGCAGCCATGAAACAGGGGGGTTAAGTGCTTTCTTT
>-|TRBV19|TRBJ2-4|-
CASTPYAGQSKNIQYF
TGTGCCAGTACCCCCTATGCAGGGCAGTCCAAAAACATTCAGTACTTC
>-|TRBV7-6|TRBJ2-5|-
CASSFYPQGQETQYF
TGTGCCAGCAGCTTTTACCCACAGGGCCAAGAGACCCAGTACTTC
>-|TRBV7-6|TRBJ2-3|TRBD2
CASSLCGTSGLTQSGDTQYF
TGTGCCAGCAGCTTATGTGGGACTAGCGGGCTTACTCAATCCGGGGATACGCAGTATTTT
>-|TRBV5-4|TRBJ2-7|-
CASSPLGDKGYEQYF
TGTGCCAGCAGCCCCTTAGGGGATAAAGGGTACGAGCAGTACTTC
>-|TRBV30|TRBJ2-3|TRBD2
CAWSVRGTSGVKQYF
TGTGCCTGGAGTGTACGGGGGACTAGCGGGGTTAAGCAGTATTTT
>-|TRBV6-5|TRBJ2-7|TRBD2
CASRVPTSGRYEQYF
TGTGCCAGCAGGGTCCCGACTAGCGGGAGATACGAGCAGTACTTC
>-|TRBV4-1|TRBJ2-7|-
CASSLEKDRLYEQYF
TGCGCCAGCAGCCTAGAAAAGGACAGACTCTACGAGCAGTACTTC
>-|TRBV18|TRBJ1-6|-
CASSPGQIYNSPLHF
TGTGCCAGCTCACCGGGGCAGATCTATAATTCACCCCTCCACTTT
>-|TRBV5-1|TRBJ2-7|-
CASSQVPTRGQYF
TGCGCCAGCAGCCAAGTTCCTACGCGGGGGCAGTACTTC
>-|TRBV18|TRBJ2-2|-
CASSPPNTGLPGELFF
TGTGCCAGCTCACCACCGAACACAGGGTTGCCCGGGGAGCTGTTTTTT
>-|TRBV12-2|TRBJ1-1|-
CASRLGSDSPNTEAFF
TGTGCAAGTCGCTTGGGCTCGGACAGCCCGAACACTGAAGCTTTCTTT
>few|TRBV4-1|TRBJ2-1|TRBD2
CASSQLADSYNEQFF
TGCGCCAGCAGCCAACTAGCGGATTCCTACAATGAGCAGTTCTTC
>-|TRBV7-9|TRBJ1-5|-
CASTSEGQPQHF
TGTGCCAGCACCTCAGAGGGCCAGCCCCAGCATTTT
>-|TRBV19|TRBJ1-2|-
CASKLGGNYGYTF
TGTGCCAGTAAATTGGGAGGTAACTATGGCTACACCTTC
>-|TRBV6-5|TRBJ2-7|TRBD1
CASSWSGQGAYEQYF
TGTGCCAGCAGCTGGAGTGGGCAGGGGGCCTACGAGCAGTACTTC
>-|TRBV28|TRBJ2-7|TRBD2
CASALAGGSYGQYF
TGTGCCAGCGCCCTAGCGGGGGGCTCCTACGGGCAGTACTTC
>-|TRBV19|TRBJ1-5|TRBD1
CASSERDRVNQPQHF
TGTGCCAGTAGTGAAAGGGACAGGGTGAATCAGCCCCAGCATTTT
>-|TRBV7-6|TRBJ1-6|TRBD1
CASSPVDRGFYDSPLHF
TGTGCCAGCAGCCCGGTTGACAGGGGATTTTACGATTCACCCCTCCACTTT
>few|TRBV6-5|TRBJ1-2|TRBD1
CASSAGTGPNYGYTF
TGTGCCAGCAGCGCCGGGACAGGTCCTAACTATGGCTACACCTTC
>-|TRBV6-1|TRBJ2-3|TRBD2
CASSAHRTSGNTDTQYF
TGTGCCAGCAGTGCCCACCGGACTAGCGGAAACACAGATACGCAGTATTTT
>-|TRBV5-6|TRBJ2-5|-
CASSLSGLQETQYF
TGTGCCAGCAGCTTGAGCGGATTACAAGAGACCCAGTACTTC
>-|TRBV27|TRBJ1-2|-
CASRGQGRAYGYTF
TGTGCCAGCAGAGGGCAGGGGAGAGCCTATGGCTACACCTTC
>once|TRBV7-9|TRBJ1-2|TRBD1
CSSSRGQGANTF
TGTTCCAGCAGCCGCGGACAGGGGGCCAACACCTTC
>-|TRBV5-1|TRBJ2-1|-
CASSLARLANSYNEQFF
TGCGCCAGCAGCTTGGCCAGGCTAGCTAACTCCTACAATGAGCAGTTCTTC
>-|TRBV7-9|TRBJ1-2|-
CASSLAPGQYGYTF
TGTGCCAGCAGCTTAGCCCCCGGACAATATGGCTACACCTTC
>few|TRBV6-5|TRBJ1-1|-
CASSPRDTEAFF
TGTGCCAGCAGTCCCAGGGACACTGAAGCTTTCTTT
>few|TRBV18|TRBJ2-7|-
CASSPRARQGSSYEQYF
TGTGCCAGCTCTCCGCGCGCGCGGCAGGGGAGCTCCTACGAGCAGTACTTC
>-|TRBV18|TRBJ2-4|TRBD1
CASSPPTGGTKNIQYF
TGTGCCAGCTCACCACCGACAGGGGGGACCAAAAACATTCAGTACTTC
>-|TRBV25-1|TRBJ1-2|TRBD1
CASSEYSSGTASNYGYTF
TGTGCCAGCAGTGAATATTCTTCCGGGACAGCCTCTAACTATGGCTACACCTTC
>-|TRBV7-9|TRBJ2-7|TRBD1
CASSPGQGGTYEQYF
TGTGCCAGCAGCCCAGGACAGGGTGGAACCTACGAGCAGTACTTC
>few|TRBV5-6|TRBJ2-3|TRBD2
CASSFRLGSGRAGDTQYF
TGTGCCAGCAGCTTTAGGTTGGGTAGCGGGAGGGCCGGAGATACGCAGTATTTT
>-|TRBV5-1|TRBJ2-1|-
CASRWELGYNEQFF
TGCGCCAGCCGGTGGGAGCTTGGCTACAATGAGCAGTTCTTC
>-|TRBV18|TRBJ2-7|TRBD1
CASSPGQVVYEQYF
TGTGCCAGCTCACCCGGACAGGTTGTGTACGAGCAGTACTTC
>-|TRBV5-1|TRBJ2-4|TRBD1
CASSFTTGGYSKNIQYF
TGCGCCAGCAGCTTCACGACAGGGGGCTATTCCAAAAACATTCAGTACTTC
>few|TRBV6-5|TRBJ2-3|TRBD1
CATSRDRGTDTQYF
TGTGCTACGAGCCGGGACAGGGGCACAGATACGCAGTATTTT
>-|TRBV7-3|TRBJ2-7|TRBD2
CASSPHPSGNLEQYF
TGTGCCAGCAGCCCTCACCCTAGCGGGAACCTCGAGCAGTACTTC
>-|TRBV7-9|TRBJ1-1|TRBD1
CASSSSGQLNTEAFF
TGTGCCAGCAGCTCCTCGGGACAGTTGAACACTGAAGCTTTCTTT
>-|TRBV7-9|TRBJ2-2|-
CSSPTGSRELFF
TGTTCCAGCCCAACGGGGAGTCGGGAGCTGTTTTTT
>few|TRBV5-1|TRBJ1-2|-
CASSSQDPTYGYTF
TGCGCCAGCAGCTCACAGGACCCAACATATGGCTACACCTTC
>-|TRBV18|TRBJ2-7|TRBD2
CASSPLASGKSSYEQYF
TGTGCCAGCTCACCACTGGCTAGCGGGAAAAGCTCCTACGAGCAGTACTTC
>-|TRBV6-1|TRBJ1-6|TRBD1
CASSARGQGDSPLHF
TGTGCCAGCAGTGCTCGGGGACAGGGGGATTCACCCCTCCACTTT
>-|TRBV7-3|TRBJ2-2|TRBD2
CASSQGLAGTGELFF
TGTGCCAGCAGCCAAGGGCTAGCGGGCACCGGGGAGCTGTTTTTT
>-|TRBV5-1|TRBJ2-3|TRBD1
CASSLGTGGRGLIDTQYF
TGCGCCAGCAGCTTAGGGACAGGGGGCCGTGGATTAATAGATACGCAGTATTTT
>-|TRBV5-6|TRBJ2-7|-
CASSGSISYEQYF
TGTGCCAGCAGTGGCAGTATCTCCTACGAGCAGTACTTC
>once|TRBV19|TRBJ2-7|TRBD2
CASRPRSSGIYEQYF
TGTGCCAGTAGACCGCGGTCTAGCGGTATTTACGAGCAGTACTTC
>-|TRBV6-1|TRBJ1-4|-
CASSSRGAGNEKLFF
TGTGCCAGCAGCTCACGGGGGGCCGGTAATGAAAAACTGTTTTTT